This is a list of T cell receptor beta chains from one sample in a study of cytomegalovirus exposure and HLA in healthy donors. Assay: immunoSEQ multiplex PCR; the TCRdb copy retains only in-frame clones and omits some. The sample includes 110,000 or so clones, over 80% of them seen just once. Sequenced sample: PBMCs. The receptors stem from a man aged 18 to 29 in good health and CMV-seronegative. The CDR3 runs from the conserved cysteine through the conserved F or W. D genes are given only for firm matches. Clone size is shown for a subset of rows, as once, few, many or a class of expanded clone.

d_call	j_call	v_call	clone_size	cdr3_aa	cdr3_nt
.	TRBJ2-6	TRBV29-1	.	CSVQQGLSGANVLTF	TGCAGCGTCCAGCAGGGTCTCTCTGGGGCCAACGTCCTGACTTTC
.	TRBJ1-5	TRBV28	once	CASSLPGLQHF	TGTGCCAGCAGTCTGCCGGGACTACAGCATTTT
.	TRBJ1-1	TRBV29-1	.	CSVMKGVGTEAFF	TGCAGCGTGATGAAGGGGGTTGGCACTGAAGCTTTCTTT
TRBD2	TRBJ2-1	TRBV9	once	CASSEGSGRGGNEQFF	TGTGCCAGCAGCGAGGGAAGCGGGAGGGGGGGCAATGAGCAGTTCTTC
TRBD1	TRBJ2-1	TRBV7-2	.	CASSARLTGGLQNEQFF	TGTGCCAGCAGCGCACGATTGACAGGGGGACTACAGAATGAGCAGTTCTTC
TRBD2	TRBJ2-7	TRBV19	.	CASRAGGPSEQYF	TGTGCCAGTAGAGCGGGAGGCCCTTCGGAGCAGTACTTC
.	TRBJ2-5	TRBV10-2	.	CASHPGLQETQYF	TGCGCCAGCCACCCGGGACTCCAAGAGACCCAGTACTTC
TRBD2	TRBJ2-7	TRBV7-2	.	CASSPQTSRAGEQYF	TGTGCCAGCAGCCCTCAGACTAGCCGGGCGGGGGAGCAGTACTTC
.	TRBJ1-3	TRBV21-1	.	CASSKVPGGINTIYF	TGTGCCAGCAGCAAAGTCCCAGGGGGAATAAACACCATATATTTT
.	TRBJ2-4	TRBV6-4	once	CASSVSDSKNIQYF	TGTGCCAGCAGTGTCTCGGACAGTAAAAACATTCAGTACTTC
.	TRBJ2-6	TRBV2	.	CASSDIGGYPSGANVLTF	TGTGCCAGCAGTGACATTGGAGGGTACCCCTCTGGGGCCAACGTCCTGACTTTC
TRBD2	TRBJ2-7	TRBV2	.	CASTQSGLADFISYEQYF	TGTGCCAGCACCCAGTCTGGACTAGCGGACTTCATTTCCTACGAGCAGTACTTC
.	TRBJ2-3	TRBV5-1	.	CASRLSGTDTQYF	TGCGCCAGCAGACTTAGCGGCACAGATACGCAGTATTTT
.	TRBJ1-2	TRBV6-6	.	CASLRTLGDGYTF	TGTGCCAGCCTAAGGACTCTAGGCGATGGCTACACCTTC
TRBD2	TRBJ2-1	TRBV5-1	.	CASSTTSGVTYNEQFF	TGCGCCAGCAGTACCACTAGCGGGGTAACCTACAATGAGCAGTTCTTC
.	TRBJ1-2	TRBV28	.	CASSYLGTPGYTF	TGTGCCAGCAGTTACCTCGGGACACCCGGCTACACCTTC
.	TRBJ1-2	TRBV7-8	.	CASSLGGGGSHGYTF	TGTGCCAGCAGCTTAGGGGGCGGGGGGTCTCATGGCTACACCTTC
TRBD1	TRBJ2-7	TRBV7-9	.	CSSSSSGGEQYF	TGTTCCAGCAGCTCCTCAGGGGGTGAGCAGTACTTC
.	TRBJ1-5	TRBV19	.	CASTWGRDHLPPQHF	TGTGCCAGTACCTGGGGGAGGGACCACCTACCGCCCCAGCATTTT
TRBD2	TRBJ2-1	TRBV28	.	CASSFNVAGGPRNEQFF	TGTGCCAGCAGTTTTAATGTGGCGGGAGGGCCCCGGAATGAGCAGTTCTTC
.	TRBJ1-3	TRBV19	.	CASSIARRGSGNTIYF	TGTGCCAGTAGTATAGCCCGCAGAGGCTCTGGAAACACCATATATTTT
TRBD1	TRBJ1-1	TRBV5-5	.	CASSLGQGRAFF	TGTGCCAGCAGCTTAGGACAGGGTCGAGCTTTCTTT
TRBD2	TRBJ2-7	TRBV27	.	CASSPWTSGSSEQYF	TGTGCCAGCAGTCCTTGGACTAGCGGGAGTAGCGAGCAGTACTTC
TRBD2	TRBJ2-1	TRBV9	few	CASSLGTSGSSQFF	TGCGCCAGCAGCCTTGGGACTAGCGGGAGTAGTCAGTTCTTC
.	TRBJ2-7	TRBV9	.	CASSVGVGGATYEQYF	TGTGCCAGCAGCGTTGGGGTCGGTGGGGCCACCTACGAGCAGTACTTC
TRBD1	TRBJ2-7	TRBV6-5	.	CASRRDSSATGQYF	TGTGCCAGCAGGAGGGACAGTTCCGCTACTGGGCAGTACTTC
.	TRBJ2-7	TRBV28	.	CASSTGHYEQYF	TGTGCCAGCAGTACGGGACATTACGAGCAGTACTTC
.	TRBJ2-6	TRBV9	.	CASSGKERAGANVLTF	TGTGCCAGCAGCGGAAAGGAGAGGGCTGGGGCCAACGTCCTGACTTTC
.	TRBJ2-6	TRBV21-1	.	CASSNGQGAGANVLTF	TGTGCCAGCAGCAACGGACAGGGGGCCGGGGCCAACGTCCTGACTTTC
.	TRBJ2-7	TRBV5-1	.	CASSFTGRVSYEQYF	TGCGCCAGCAGCTTCACGGGTCGGGTCTCGTACGAGCAGTACTTC
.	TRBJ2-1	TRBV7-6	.	CASSYRADNEQFF	TGTGCCAGCAGTTATCGAGCGGACAATGAGCAGTTCTTC
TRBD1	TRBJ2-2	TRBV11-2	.	CASSSTGAWPGELFF	TGTGCCAGCAGCTCGACAGGGGCTTGGCCCGGGGAGCTGTTTTTT
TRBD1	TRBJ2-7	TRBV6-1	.	CASRDRAPPYEQYF	TGTGCCAGCAGAGACAGGGCCCCACCCTACGAGCAGTACTTC
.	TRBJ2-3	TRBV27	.	CASSLTMLGTDTQYF	TGTGCCAGCAGTTTAACCATGCTAGGTACAGATACGCAGTATTTT